The present TCR beta chain was sequenced within a study of blood T cell repertoires in COVID-19. The repertoire was sequenced with immunoSEQ multiplex PCR; TCRdb's copy has only in-frame clones and lacks some. The sample holds 150,000 to 200,000 clones, roughly 87% seen once. Cohorts were determined from participant-reported clinical history. V dropped 3 bases and J dropped 5 bases, with 10 bases sitting between them. The CDR3 covers 13 residues. Germline V gene lookup returns CDR1 KGHSH and CDR2 LQKENI. The sample taken for sequencing was PBMCs or T cells enriched from blood (not recorded which). The TCR comes from a woman aged 30 to 39 who had recovered from COVID-19. The V and J genes are TRBV18 and TRBJ1-1; no clear D gene. The DNA of the CDR3 is TGTGCCAGCTCACCCCTCTCGGGGACTGAAGCTTTCTTT. Amino acids: CASSPLSGTEAFF.